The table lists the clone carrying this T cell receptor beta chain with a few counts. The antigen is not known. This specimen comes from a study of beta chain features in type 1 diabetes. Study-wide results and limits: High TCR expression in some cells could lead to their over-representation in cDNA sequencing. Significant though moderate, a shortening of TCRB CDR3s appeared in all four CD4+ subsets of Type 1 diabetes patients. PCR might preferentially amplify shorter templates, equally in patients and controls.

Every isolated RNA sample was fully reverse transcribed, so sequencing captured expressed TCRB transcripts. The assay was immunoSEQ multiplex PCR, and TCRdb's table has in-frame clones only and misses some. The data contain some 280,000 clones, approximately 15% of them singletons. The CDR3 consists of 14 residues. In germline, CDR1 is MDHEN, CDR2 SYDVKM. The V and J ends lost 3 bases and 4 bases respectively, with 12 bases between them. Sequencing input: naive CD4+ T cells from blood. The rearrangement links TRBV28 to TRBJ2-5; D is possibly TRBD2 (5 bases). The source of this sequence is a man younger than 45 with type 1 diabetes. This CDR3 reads CASSLSAGGETQYF. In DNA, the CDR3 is TGTGCCAGCAGTTTGTCGGCGGGTGGAGAGACCCAGTACTTC.